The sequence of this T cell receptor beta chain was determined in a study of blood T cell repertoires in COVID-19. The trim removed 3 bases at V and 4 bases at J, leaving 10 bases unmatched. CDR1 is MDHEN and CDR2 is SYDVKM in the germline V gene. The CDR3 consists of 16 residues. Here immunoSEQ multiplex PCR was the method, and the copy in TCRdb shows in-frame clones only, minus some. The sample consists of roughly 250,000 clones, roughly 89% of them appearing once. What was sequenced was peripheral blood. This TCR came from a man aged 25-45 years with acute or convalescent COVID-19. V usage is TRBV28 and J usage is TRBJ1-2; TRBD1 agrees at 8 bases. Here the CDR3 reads CASSFPFGTGSYGYTF. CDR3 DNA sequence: TGTGCCAGCAGTTTCCCCTTTGGGACAGGTTCCTATGGCTACACCTTC.